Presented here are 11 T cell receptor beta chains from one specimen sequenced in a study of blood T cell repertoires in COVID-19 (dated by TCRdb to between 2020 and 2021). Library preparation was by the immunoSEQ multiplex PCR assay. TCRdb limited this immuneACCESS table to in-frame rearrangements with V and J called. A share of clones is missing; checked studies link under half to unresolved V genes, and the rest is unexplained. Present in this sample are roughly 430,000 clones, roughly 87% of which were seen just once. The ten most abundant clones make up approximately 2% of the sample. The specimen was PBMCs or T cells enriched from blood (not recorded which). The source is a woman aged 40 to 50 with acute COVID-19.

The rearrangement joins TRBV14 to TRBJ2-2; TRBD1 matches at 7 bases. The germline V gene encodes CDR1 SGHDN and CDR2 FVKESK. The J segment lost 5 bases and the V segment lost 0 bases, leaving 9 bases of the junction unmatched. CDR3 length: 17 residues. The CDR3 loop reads CASSQDVRTGTTGELFF. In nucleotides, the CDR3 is TGTGCCAGCAGCCAAGATGTGAGGACAGGAACGACCGGGGAGCTGTTTTTT.

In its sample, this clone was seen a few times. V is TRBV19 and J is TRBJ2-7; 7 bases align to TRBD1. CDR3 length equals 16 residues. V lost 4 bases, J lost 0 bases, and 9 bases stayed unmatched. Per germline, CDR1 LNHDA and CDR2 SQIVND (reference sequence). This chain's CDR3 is CASSTRQGEGSYEQYF. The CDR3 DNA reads TGTGCCAGTAGTACCCGACAGGGCGAGGGCTCCTACGAGCAGTACTTC.

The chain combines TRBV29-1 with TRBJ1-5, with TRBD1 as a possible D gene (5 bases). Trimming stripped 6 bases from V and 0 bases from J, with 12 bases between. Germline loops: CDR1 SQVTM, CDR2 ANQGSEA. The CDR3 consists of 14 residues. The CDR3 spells CSVPGGGSNQPQHF. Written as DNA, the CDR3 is TGCAGCGTGCCGGGGGGAGGTAGCAATCAGCCCCAGCATTTT.

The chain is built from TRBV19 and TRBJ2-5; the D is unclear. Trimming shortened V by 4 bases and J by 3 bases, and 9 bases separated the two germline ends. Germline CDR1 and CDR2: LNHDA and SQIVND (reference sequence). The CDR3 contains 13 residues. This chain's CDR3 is CASSTRGKETQYF. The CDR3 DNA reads TGTGCCAGTAGTACTCGCGGCAAAGAGACCCAGTACTTC.

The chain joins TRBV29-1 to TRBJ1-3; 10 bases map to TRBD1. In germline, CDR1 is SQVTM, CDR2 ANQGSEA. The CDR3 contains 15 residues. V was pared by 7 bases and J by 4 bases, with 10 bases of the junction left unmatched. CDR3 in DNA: TGCAGCGCCCCAGACAGGGGGCGTCCGGGAAACACCATATATTTT. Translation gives CSAPDRGRPGNTIYF.

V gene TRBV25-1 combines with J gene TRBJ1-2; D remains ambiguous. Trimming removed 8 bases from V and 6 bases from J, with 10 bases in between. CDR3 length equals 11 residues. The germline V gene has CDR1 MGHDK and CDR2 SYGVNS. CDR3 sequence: CASGHGDGYTF. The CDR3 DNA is TGTGCCAGCGGCCACGGAGATGGCTACACCTTC.

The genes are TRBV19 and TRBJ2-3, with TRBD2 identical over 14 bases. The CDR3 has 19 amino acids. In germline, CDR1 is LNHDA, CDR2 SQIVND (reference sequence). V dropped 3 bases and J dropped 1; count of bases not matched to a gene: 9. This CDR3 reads CASSIGPTSGGGGTDTQYF. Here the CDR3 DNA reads TGTGCCAGTAGTATTGGTCCGACTAGCGGGGGGGGAGGCACAGATACGCAGTATTTT.

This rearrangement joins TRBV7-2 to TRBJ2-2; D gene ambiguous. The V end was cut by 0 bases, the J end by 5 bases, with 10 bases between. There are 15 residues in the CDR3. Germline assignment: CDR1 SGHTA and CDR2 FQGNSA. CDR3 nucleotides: TGTGCCAGCAGCTTAGCGGCGGATCGGACCGGGGAGCTGTTTTTT. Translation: CASSLAADRTGELFF.

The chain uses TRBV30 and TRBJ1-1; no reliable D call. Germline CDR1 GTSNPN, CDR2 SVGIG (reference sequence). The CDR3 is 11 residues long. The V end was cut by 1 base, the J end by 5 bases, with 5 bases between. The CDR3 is CAWSDRTEAFF. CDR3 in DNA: TGTGCCTGGAGTGACCGGACTGAAGCTTTCTTT.

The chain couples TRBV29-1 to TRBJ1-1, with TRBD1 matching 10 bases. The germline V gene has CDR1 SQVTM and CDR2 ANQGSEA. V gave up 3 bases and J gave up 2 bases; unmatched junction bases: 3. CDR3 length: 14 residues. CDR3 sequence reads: CSVDPTGGNTEAFF. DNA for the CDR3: TGCAGCGTTGACCCGACAGGGGGCAACACTGAAGCTTTCTTT. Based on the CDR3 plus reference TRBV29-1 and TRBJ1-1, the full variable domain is SAVISQKPSRDICQRGTSLTIQCQVDSQVTMMFWYRQQPGQSLTLIATANQGSEATYESGFVIDKFPISRPNLTFSTLTVSNMSPEDSSIYLCSVDPTGGNTEAFFGQGTRLTVV.

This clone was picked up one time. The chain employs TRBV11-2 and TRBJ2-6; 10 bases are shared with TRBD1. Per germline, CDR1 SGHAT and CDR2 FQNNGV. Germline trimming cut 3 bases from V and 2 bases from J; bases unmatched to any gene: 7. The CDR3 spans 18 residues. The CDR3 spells CASSFSPGTGAGANVLTF. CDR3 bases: TGTGCCAGCAGCTTTTCCCCCGGGACAGGGGCTGGGGCCAACGTCCTGACTTTC. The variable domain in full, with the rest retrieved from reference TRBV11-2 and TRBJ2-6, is EAGVAQSPRYKIIEKRQSVAFWCNPISGHATLYWYQQILGQGPKLLIQFQNNGVVDDSQLPKDRFSAERLKGVDSTLKIQPAKLEDSAVYLCASSFSPGTGAGANVLTFGAGSRLTVL.